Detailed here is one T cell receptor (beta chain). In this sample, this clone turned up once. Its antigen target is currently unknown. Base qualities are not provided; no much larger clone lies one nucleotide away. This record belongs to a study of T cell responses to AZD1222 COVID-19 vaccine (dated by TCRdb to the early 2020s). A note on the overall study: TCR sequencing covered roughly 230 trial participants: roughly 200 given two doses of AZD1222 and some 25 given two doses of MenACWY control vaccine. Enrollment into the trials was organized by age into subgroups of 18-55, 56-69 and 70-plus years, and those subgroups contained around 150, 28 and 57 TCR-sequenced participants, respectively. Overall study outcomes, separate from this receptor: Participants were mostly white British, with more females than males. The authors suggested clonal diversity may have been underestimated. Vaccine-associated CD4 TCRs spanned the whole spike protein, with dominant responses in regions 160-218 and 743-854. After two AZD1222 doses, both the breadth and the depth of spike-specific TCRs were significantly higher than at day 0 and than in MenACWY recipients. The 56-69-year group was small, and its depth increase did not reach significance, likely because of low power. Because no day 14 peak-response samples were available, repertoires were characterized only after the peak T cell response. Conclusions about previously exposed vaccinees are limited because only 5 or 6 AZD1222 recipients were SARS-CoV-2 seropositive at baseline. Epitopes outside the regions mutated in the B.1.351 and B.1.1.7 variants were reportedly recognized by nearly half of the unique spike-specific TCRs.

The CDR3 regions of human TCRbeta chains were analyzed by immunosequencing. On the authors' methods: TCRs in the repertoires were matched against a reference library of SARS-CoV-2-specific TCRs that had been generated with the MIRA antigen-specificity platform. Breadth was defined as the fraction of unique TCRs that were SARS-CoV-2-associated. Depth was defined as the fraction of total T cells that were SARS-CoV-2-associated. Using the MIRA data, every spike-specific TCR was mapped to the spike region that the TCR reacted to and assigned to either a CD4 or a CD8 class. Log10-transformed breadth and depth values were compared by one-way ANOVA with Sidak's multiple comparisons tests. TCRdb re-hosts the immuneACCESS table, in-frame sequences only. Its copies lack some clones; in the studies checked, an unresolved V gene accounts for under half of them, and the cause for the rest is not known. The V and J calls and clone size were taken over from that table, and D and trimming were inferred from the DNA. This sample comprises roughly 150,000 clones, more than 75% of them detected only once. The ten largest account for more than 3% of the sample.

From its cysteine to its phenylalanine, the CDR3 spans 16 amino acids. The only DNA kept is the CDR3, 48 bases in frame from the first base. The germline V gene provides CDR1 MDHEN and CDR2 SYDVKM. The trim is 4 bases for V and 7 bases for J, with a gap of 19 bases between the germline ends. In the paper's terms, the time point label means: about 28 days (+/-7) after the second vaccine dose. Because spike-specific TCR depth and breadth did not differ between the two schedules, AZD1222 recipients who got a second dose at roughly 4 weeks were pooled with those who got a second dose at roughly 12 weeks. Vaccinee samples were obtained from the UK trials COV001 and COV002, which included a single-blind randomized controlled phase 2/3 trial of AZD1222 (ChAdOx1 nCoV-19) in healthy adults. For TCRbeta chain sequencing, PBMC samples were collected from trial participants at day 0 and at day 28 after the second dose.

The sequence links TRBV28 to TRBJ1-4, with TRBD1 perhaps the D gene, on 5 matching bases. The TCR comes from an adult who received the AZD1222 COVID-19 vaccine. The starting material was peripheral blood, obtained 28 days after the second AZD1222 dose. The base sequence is TGTGCCAGCAGTTCTGGGGCTTTAGGCGGCGGTGAAAAACTGTTTTTT. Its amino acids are CASSSGALGGGEKLFF.